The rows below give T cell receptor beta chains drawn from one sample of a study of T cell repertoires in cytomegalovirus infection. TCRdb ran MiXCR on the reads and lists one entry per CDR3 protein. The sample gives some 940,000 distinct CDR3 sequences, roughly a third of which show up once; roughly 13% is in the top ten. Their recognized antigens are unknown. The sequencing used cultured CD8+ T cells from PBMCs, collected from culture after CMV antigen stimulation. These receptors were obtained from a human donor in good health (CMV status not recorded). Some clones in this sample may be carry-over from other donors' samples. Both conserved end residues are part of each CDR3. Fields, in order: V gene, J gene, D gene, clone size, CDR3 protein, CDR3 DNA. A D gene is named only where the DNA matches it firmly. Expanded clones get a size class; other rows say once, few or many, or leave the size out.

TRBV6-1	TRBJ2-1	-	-	CASSGEGGGYNEQFF	TGTGCCAGCAGCGGAGAGGGGGGCGGCTACAATGAGCAGTTCTTC
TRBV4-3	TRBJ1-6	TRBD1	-	CASSQETGGGSPLHF	TGCGCCAGCAGCCAAGAGACAGGGGGTGGATCACCCCTCCACTTT
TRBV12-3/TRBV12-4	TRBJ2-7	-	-	CASNFGGSGYEQYF	TGTGCCAGCAACTTCGGGGGTTCGGGCTACGAGCAGTACTTC
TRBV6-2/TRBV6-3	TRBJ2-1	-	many	CASSYSRGINNEQFF	TGTGCCAGCAGTTACTCGCGAGGGATCAACAATGAGCAGTTCTTC
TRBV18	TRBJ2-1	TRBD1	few	CASSPPDRDRGFSYYNEQFF	TGTGCCAGCTCACCACCGGACCGGGACAGGGGGTTCTCTTATTACAATGAGCAGTTCTTC
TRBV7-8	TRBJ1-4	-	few	CASSLRIGGEKLFF	TGTGCCAGCAGCTTAAGGATAGGGGGTGAAAAACTGTTTTTT
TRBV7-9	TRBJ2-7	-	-	CASSFEGSEYEQYF	TGTGCCAGCAGCTTTGAAGGGTCTGAGTACGAGCAGTACTTC
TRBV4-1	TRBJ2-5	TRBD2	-	CASSLRRLAGGQETQYF	TGCGCCAGCAGCCTTCGGAGACTAGCGGGGGGGCAAGAGACCCAGTACTTC
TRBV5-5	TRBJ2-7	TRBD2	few	CASSPSAGGPIEQYF	TGTGCCAGCAGCCCCTCAGCGGGGGGGCCCATCGAGCAGTACTTC
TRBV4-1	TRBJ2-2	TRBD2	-	CASSQVALAGAGELFF	TGCGCCAGCAGCCAAGTGGCGCTAGCGGGGGCCGGGGAGCTGTTTTTT
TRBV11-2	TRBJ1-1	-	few	CASSSQAGSPEAFF	TGTGCCAGCAGCTCACAGGCCGGAAGCCCTGAAGCTTTCTTT
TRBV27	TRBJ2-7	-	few	CASSLSTPSPFYEQYF	TGTGCCAGCAGTTTGTCCACCCCGTCCCCCTTCTACGAGCAGTACTTC
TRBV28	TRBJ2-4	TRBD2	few	CASSTIAGVGNIQYF	TGTGCCAGCAGCACCATAGCGGGGGTAGGAAACATTCAGTACTTC
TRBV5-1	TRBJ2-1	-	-	CASSLKPGDSYNEQFF	TGCGCCAGCAGCTTGAAACCGGGGGACTCCTACAATGAGCAGTTCTTC
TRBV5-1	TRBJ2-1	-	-	CASSLAVGSFNEQFF	TGCGCCAGCAGCTTGGCCGTCGGCAGTTTCAATGAGCAGTTCTTC
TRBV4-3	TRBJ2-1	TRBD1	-	CASSHDRGKSDEQFF	TGCGCCAGCAGCCACGACAGGGGGAAAAGCGATGAGCAGTTCTTC
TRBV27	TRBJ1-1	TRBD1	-	CASTPGGHYTEAFF	TGTGCCAGCACCCCAGGGGGGCATTACACTGAAGCTTTCTTT
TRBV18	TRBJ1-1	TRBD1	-	CASSSEGQGDTEAFF	TGTGCCAGCTCATCGGAGGGACAGGGGGACACTGAAGCTTTCTTT
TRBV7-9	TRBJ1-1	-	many	CASSPFSLSTEAFF	TGTGCCAGCAGCCCATTCAGTTTGAGCACTGAAGCTTTCTTT
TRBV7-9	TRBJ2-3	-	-	CASHGPLSTDTQYF	TGTGCCAGCCACGGACCCCTCTCCACAGATACGCAGTATTTT
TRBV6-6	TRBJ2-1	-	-	CASSYSRLGKGNEQFF	TGTGCCAGCAGTTACTCGAGGCTAGGAAAAGGCAATGAGCAGTTCTTC
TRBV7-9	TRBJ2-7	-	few	CASSATERSYEQYF	TGTGCCAGCAGCGCAACAGAGCGCTCCTACGAGCAGTACTTC